The 32 T cell receptor beta chains below come from one sample, sequenced in a study of T cells after yellow fever vaccination (dated by TCRdb to the late 2010s). The library was produced with 5' RACE. Sequencer: Illumina HiSeq 2500. The raw public reads went through TCRdb reprocessing: fastp at Q25, MiXCR clone calling, in-frame beta chains kept. When rows share a CDR3 protein, they turn into one entry using the most common DNA and genes. Recorded for this sample are under 600,000 distinct CDR3 sequences; about 14% of them occurred a single time. The ten largest account for over 12% of the sample. Interpreted using the paper, the treatment or condition label stands for: live attenuated yellow fever vaccine strain. The specimen comprised PBMCs, sampled on the day of the yellow fever booster vaccination. These TCRs come from a man aged 30 to 39 who received the YFV17D yellow fever vaccine.

V gene TRBV20-1 combines with J gene TRBJ1-2; D is undetermined. Germline V CDR1 and CDR2: DFQATT, SNEGSKA (reference sequence). The CDR3 is 14 amino acids. V was trimmed by 6 bases and J by 4 bases, leaving 18 bases between them. In nucleotides, the CDR3 is TGCAGTGCCTCGACCGTGGGCAGGAGCTATGGCTACACCTTC. Amino acid sequence: CSASTVGRSYGYTF.

This clonotype was counted only a few times. The chain joins TRBV20-1 to TRBJ2-1, with TRBD2 identical over 12 bases. Germline-derived CDR1 and CDR2 are DFQATT and SNEGSKA (reference sequence). The CDR3 sequence is 17 residues long. V shed 6 bases, J shed 6 bases, and the junction held 15 bases outside the gene matches. CDR3 sequence: CSAPGLAGGPNSNEQFF. The CDR3 DNA reads TGCAGTGCCCCCGGCCTAGCGGGGGGGCCAAATTCCAATGAGCAGTTCTTC.

V is TRBV27 and J is TRBJ2-5, with D tentatively TRBD1 (5 bases). Per germline, CDR1 MNHEY and CDR2 SMNVEV (reference sequence). Trimming took 5 bases from V and 5 from J, leaving 18 bases between them. The CDR3 extends over 15 amino acids. Here the CDR3 DNA reads TGTGCCAGCAGTGGTTCAGGGCCGGGTTGGGAGACCCAGTACTTC. This gives the protein CASSGSGPGWETQYF.

This clonotype has ten or more counts. The chain carries TRBV20-1 and TRBJ2-7, with TRBD1 identical over 7 bases. Trimming at V came to 5 bases and at J to 2 bases, leaving 3 bases not matched to a gene. Germline V gene sequence: CDR1 DFQATT, CDR2 SNEGSKA (reference sequence). The CDR3 contains 12 residues. CDR3 residues: CSARDRPYEQYF. The CDR3 DNA reads as TGCAGTGCTCGGGACAGACCCTACGAGCAGTACTTC.

This chain connects TRBV19 to TRBJ2-1; D gene ambiguous. V gave up 3 bases and J gave up 10 bases, with 7 bases separating them. The CDR3 sequence is 11 residues long. CDR1 and CDR2 from the germline V gene are LNHDA and SQIVND (reference sequence). CDR3 nucleotide sequence: TGTGCCAGTAGTATCTCCAGGGAGCAGTTCTTC. Encoded protein: CASSISREQFF. Based on the CDR3 plus reference TRBV19 and TRBJ2-1, the full variable domain is DGGITQSPKYLFRKEGQNVTLSCEQNLNHDAMYWYRQDPGQGLRLIYYSQIVNDFQKGDIAEGYSVSREKKESFPLTVTSAQKNPTAFYLCASSISREQFFGPGTRLTVL.

This clonotype has a handful of counts. The rearrangement joins TRBV6-5 to TRBJ2-7, with TRBD2 identical over 9 bases. This CDR3 is 16 amino acids long. CDR1 is MNHEY, CDR2 SVGAGI, per germline. The junction had 14 bases not matched to a gene; V was cut back by 7 bases and J by 4 bases. The CDR3 bases are TGTGCCAGCAATCCGATCGGACCTAGCGGGATGTACGAGCAGTACTTC. Its translation is CASNPIGPSGMYEQYF.

This clonotype was seen a handful of times. The chain carries TRBV30 and TRBJ2-7; 7 bases are shared with TRBD2. The V gene end was trimmed by 7 bases and the J gene end by 2 bases; junction bases not matched to a gene: 8. Germline CDR1 reads GTSNPN; CDR2 reads SVGIG (reference sequence). There are 13 residues in the CDR3. CDR3 sequence: CAYNWRGTYEQYF. CDR3 DNA sequence: TGTGCCTACAACTGGCGGGGGACCTACGAGCAGTACTTC.

This clonotype was counted a few times. The chain recombines TRBV3-1 with TRBJ1-5; no reliable D call. The CDR3 length is 15 residues. Germline V gene data show CDR1 as LGHDT and CDR2 as YNNKEL (reference sequence). Trimming pared 1 base from V and 1 base from J, leaving 8 bases between. Here the CDR3 reads CASSQGTVSNQPQHF. The CDR3 region has the DNA TGTGCCAGCAGCCAAGGGACGGTCAGCAATCAGCCCCAGCATTTT.

This clonotype was seen only a few times. The chain couples TRBV5-1 to TRBJ2-3; the D is unclear. The V end was cut by 0 bases, the J end by 4 bases, with 9 bases between. The CDR3 totals 14 residues. CDR1 is SGHRS and CDR2 is YFSETQ in the germline V gene. The CDR3 region has the DNA TGCGCCAGCAGCTTGGTGGCAGGTTCAGATACGCAGTATTTT. Translated: CASSLVAGSDTQYF.

This clonotype was counted between two and nine times. The V and J genes are TRBV9 and TRBJ2-3; D might be TRBD2 (6 bases). Per germline, CDR1 SGDLS and CDR2 YYNGEE. This CDR3 is 16 amino acids long. Between the trimmed V and J ends, which lost 2 bases and 2 bases, there was a span of 15 bases. The DNA of the CDR3 is TGTGCCAGCAGCGTCCGGGACTCAACCTTCACAGATACGCAGTATTTT. Its translation: CASSVRDSTFTDTQYF.

This clonotype was counted between two and nine times. V gene TRBV30 combines with J gene TRBJ2-7; D gene ambiguous. V was trimmed by 4 bases and J by 1 base, leaving 14 bases between them. Germline loops: CDR1 GTSNPN, CDR2 SVGIG (reference sequence). The CDR3 totals 14 residues. The CDR3 DNA follows: TGTGCCTGGACAAACAACTTACTTTCCTACGAGCAGTACTTC. It translates to CAWTNNLLSYEQYF.

The gene calls are TRBV19 and TRBJ1-5; 9 positions agree with TRBD1. The CDR3 covers 15 residues. Germline assignment: CDR1 LNHDA and CDR2 SQIVND (reference sequence). Losses at the gene ends were 3 bases for V and 1 base for J; bases not matched to a gene: 1. CDR3 protein: CASSMTGGSNQPQHF. In DNA, the CDR3 is TGTGCCAGTAGTATGACAGGGGGGAGCAATCAGCCCCAGCATTTT. Based on the CDR3 plus reference TRBV19 and TRBJ1-5, the full variable domain is DGGITQSPKYLFRKEGQNVTLSCEQNLNHDAMYWYRQDPGQGLRLIYYSQIVNDFQKGDIAEGYSVSREKKESFPLTVTSAQKNPTAFYLCASSMTGGSNQPQHFGDGTRLSIL.

This clonotype was detected ten times or more. This chain joins TRBV14 and TRBJ2-3; no definite D call. The CDR3 consists of 13 residues. V was shortened by 4 bases and J by 7 bases, with 12 bases between the two germline ends. Germline values: CDR1 SGHDN, CDR2 FVKESK. The CDR3 sequence is CASSLVGTYTQYF. The CDR3 DNA sequence: TGTGCCAGCAGCCTCGTCGGAACCTATACGCAGTATTTT.

This clonotype occurred a few times. This chain joins TRBV6-2 or TRBV6-3 and TRBJ2-2; D possibly uses TRBD1 or TRBD2 (5 bases each). Germline V gene lookup returns CDR1 MNHEY and CDR2 SVGEGT. Trimming shortened V by 2 bases and J by 6 bases, and 19 bases separated the two germline ends. CDR3 length equals 17 residues. CDR3 amino acids: CASSYPRVLARAGELFF. The CDR3 DNA follows: TGTGCCAGCAGTTACCCCAGGGTTTTGGCGCGGGCCGGGGAGCTGTTTTTT.

There are a few counts of this clonotype. J is TRBJ2-5 and V is TRBV7-9, with 10 positions matching TRBD2. The trim removed 5 bases at V and 3 bases at J, leaving 6 bases unmatched. This CDR3 spans 15 amino acids. The germline V gene has CDR1 SEHNR and CDR2 FQNEAQ (reference sequence). The CDR3 sequence: CASSQHLAGEETQYF. CDR3 nucleotide sequence: TGTGCCAGCAGCCAACACCTAGCGGGAGAAGAGACCCAGTACTTC.

A few counts support this clonotype. The chain joins TRBV29-1 to TRBJ2-5; either TRBD1 or TRBD2 may fit D (5 bases each). V was shortened by 5 bases and J by 2 bases, with 9 bases between the two germline ends. Germline-derived CDR1 and CDR2 are SQVTM and ANQGSEA. CDR3 size: 12 residues. For the CDR3, the DNA is TGCAGCGTTATTTGGGGGCAAGAGACCCAGTACTTC. This encodes CSVIWGQETQYF.

The chain uses TRBV28 and TRBJ1-1; D is unclear. V dropped 1 base and J dropped 5 bases, with 5 bases sitting between them. This CDR3 has 12 residues. Germline-derived CDR1 and CDR2 are MDHEN and SYDVKM. The CDR3 sequence: CASSLSKTEAFF. Written as DNA, the CDR3 is TGTGCCAGCAGTTTATCAAAGACTGAAGCTTTCTTT.

The chain combines TRBV4-3 with TRBJ2-4; D call uncertain. Deletions cut 0 bases from V and 0 bases from J, with 12 bases between. The CDR3 spans 17 residues. Germline V lookup: CDR1 LGHNA, CDR2 YSLEER. Here the CDR3 DNA reads TGCGCCAGCAGCCAAGAGGCTTTCGGCATAGCCAAAAACATTCAGTACTTC. This translates into CASSQEAFGIAKNIQYF.

This clonotype was counted many times. The gene calls are TRBV20-1 and TRBJ2-4, with D uncertain. CDR3 size: 10 residues. Germline CDR1 reads DFQATT; CDR2 reads SNEGSKA (reference sequence). V lost 7 bases and J 8 bases, leaving 9 bases between the germline ends. The CDR3 DNA reads TGCAGTGTTGGGTTCGACATTCAGTACTTC. Translation gives CSVGFDIQYF.

V usage is TRBV29-1 and J usage is TRBJ2-1; TRBD2 matches at 8 bases. The length of the CDR3 is 13 residues. The junction had 9 bases not matched to a gene; V was cut back by 5 bases and J by 9 bases. Germline values: CDR1 SQVTM, CDR2 ANQGSEA. CDR3 in amino acids: CSVQGLAGGEQFF. The CDR3 nucleotides are TGCAGCGTTCAAGGACTAGCTGGGGGTGAGCAGTTCTTC.

This clonotype was counted between two and nine times. The V call is TRBV3-1, the J call TRBJ2-7, with D possibly TRBD2 on 5 matching bases. Germline CDR1 and CDR2: LGHDT and YNNKEL (reference sequence). This CDR3 contains 15 residues. The V end was cut by 2 bases, the J end by 6 bases, with 17 bases between. CDR3 DNA sequence: TGTGCCAGCAGCCAATTTGGCAATACTAGATCCGAGCAGTACTTC. Translated, it gives CASSQFGNTRSEQYF.

The V and J genes are TRBV30 and TRBJ1-2; D is perhaps TRBD1 (6 bases). The CDR3 is 14 amino acids. In germline, CDR1 is GTSNPN, CDR2 SVGIG (reference sequence). V lost 1 base, J lost 2 bases, and 11 bases lay in between. CDR3 region: CAWSAMQGNYGYTF. As DNA, the CDR3 is TGTGCCTGGAGTGCCATGCAGGGGAACTATGGCTACACCTTC.

This chain links TRBV29-1 with TRBJ2-1; D is undetermined. Germline assignment: CDR1 SQVTM and CDR2 ANQGSEA. Trimming took 6 bases from V and 7 from J, leaving 16 bases between them. This CDR3 is 13 amino acids long. The DNA of the CDR3 is TGCAGCGTCCGAACCTATCTCGGGAATGAGCAGTTCTTC. It specifies CSVRTYLGNEQFF.

The chain couples TRBV20-1 to TRBJ2-1, with D unresolved. Trimming cost V 5 bases and J 8 bases, with 22 bases left between them. The CDR3 is 15 amino acids. Germline values: CDR1 DFQATT, CDR2 SNEGSKA (reference sequence). CDR3 bases: TGCAGTGCTCTGAGGTTTGTCTCGGCCGATGATGAGCAGTTCTTC. Translation gives CSALRFVSADDEQFF.

In this sample, this clonotype turned up many times. The chain joins TRBV20-1 to TRBJ2-1; D possibly corresponds to TRBD1 (6 bases). Germline CDR1 is DFQATT and CDR2 is SNEGSKA (reference sequence). V gave up 3 bases and J gave up 0 bases, with 9 bases separating them. The CDR3 is 14 residues long. This chain's CDR3 is CSARQGSSYNEQFF. Written as DNA, the CDR3 is TGCAGTGCTAGGCAGGGGAGCTCCTACAATGAGCAGTTCTTC.

The V call is TRBV27, the J call TRBJ2-7; tentatively, D is TRBD2 (6 bases). Per the germline V gene, CDR1 is MNHEY and CDR2 is SMNVEV (reference sequence). Trimming stripped 5 bases from V and 5 bases from J, with 13 bases between. The CDR3 contains 13 residues. CDR3 coding DNA: TGTGCCAGCAGTGCGGGACGCCGTCACGAGCAGTACTTC. Its protein product is CASSAGRRHEQYF.

J is TRBJ2-3 and V is TRBV3-1; 9 positions agree with TRBD2. The V segment lost 4 bases and the J segment 1 base; nucleotides outside the gene matches: 12. Germline V CDR1 and CDR2: LGHDT, YNNKEL (reference sequence). This CDR3 has 18 amino acids. The CDR3 sequence: CASSLRSSGIGGTDTQYF. CDR3 nucleotide sequence: TGTGCCAGCAGCCTCCGGTCTAGCGGGATTGGAGGCACAGATACGCAGTATTTT.

To note about this clonotype: Germline is not matched at one junction end, which may reflect a read error. The CDR3 DNA reads as TGCAGCGTTGAAGATAGTCGGCAGGGGATCCGAGAGACCAAGTACTTC. This sequence encodes CSVEDSRQGIRETKYF. The gene calls are TRBV29-1 and TRBJ2-5, with D maybe TRBD1 (6 bases). CDR3 length equals 16 residues. The germline V gene encodes CDR1 SQVTM and CDR2 ANQGSEA.

The table lists this clonotype with a few counts. J is TRBJ1-1 and V is TRBV12-3 or TRBV12-4; the D is unclear. Trimming removed 1 base from V and 5 bases from J, with 8 bases in between. The CDR3 sequence is 13 residues long. In nucleotides, the CDR3 is TGTGCCAGCAGTTTAGGGGAGAGGACTGAAGCTTTCTTT. It specifies CASSLGERTEAFF.

The CDR3 bases are TGCGCCAGCAGCCTCCGGGACGGATTCTACAATGAGCAGTTCTTC. This translates into CASSLRDGFYNEQFF. The chain links TRBV5-1 to TRBJ2-1, with D perhaps matching TRBD1 or TRBD2 (5 bases each). The CDR3 is made up of 15 amino acids. Deletions cut 4 bases from V and 3 bases from J, with 14 bases between. CDR1 and CDR2 (germline): SGHRS, YFSETQ.

This clonotype turned up a few times. The chain employs TRBV29-1 and TRBJ2-7; a possible D gene is TRBD2 (5 bases). V was cut by 4 bases and J by 0 bases, with 13 bases left in between. Germline CDR1 reads SQVTM; CDR2 reads ANQGSEA. The CDR3 totals 14 residues. The chain's CDR3 is CSVVSGSNSYEQYF. CDR3 bases: TGCAGCGTTGTATCTGGGAGCAACTCCTACGAGCAGTACTTC.

The V gene is TRBV5-1, the J gene TRBJ2-3; D not resolved. The CDR3 consists of 13 residues. CDR1 SGHRS and CDR2 YFSETQ come from the germline V gene. Trimming stripped 1 base from V and 4 bases from J, with 7 bases between. CDR3 amino acids: CASSLLDADTQYF. In DNA form, the CDR3 reads TGCGCCAGCAGCTTGCTAGATGCAGATACGCAGTATTTT.